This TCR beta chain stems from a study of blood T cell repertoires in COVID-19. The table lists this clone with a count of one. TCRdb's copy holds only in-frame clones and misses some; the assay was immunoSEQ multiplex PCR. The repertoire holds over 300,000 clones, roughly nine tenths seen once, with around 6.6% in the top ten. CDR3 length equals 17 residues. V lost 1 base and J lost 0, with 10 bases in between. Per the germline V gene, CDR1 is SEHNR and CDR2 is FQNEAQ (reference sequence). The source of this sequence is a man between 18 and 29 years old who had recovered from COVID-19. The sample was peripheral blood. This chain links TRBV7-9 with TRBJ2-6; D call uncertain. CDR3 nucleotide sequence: TGTGCCAGCAGCTTAGGTGTGGGCATCTCTGGGGCCAACGTCCTGACTTTC. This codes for CASSLGVGISGANVLTF.